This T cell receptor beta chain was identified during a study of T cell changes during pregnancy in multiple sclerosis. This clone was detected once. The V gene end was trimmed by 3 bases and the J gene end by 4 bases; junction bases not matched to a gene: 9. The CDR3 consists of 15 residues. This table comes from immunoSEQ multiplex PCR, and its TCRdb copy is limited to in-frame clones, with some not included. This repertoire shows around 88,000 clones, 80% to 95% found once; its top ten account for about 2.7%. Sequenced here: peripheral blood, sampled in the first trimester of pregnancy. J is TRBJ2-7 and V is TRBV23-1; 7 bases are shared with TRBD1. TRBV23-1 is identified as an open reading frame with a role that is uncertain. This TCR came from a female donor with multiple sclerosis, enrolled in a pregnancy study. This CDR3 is CASSHFWDREYEQYF. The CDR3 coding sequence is TGCGCCAGCAGTCATTTCTGGGACAGAGAGTACGAGCAGTACTTC.